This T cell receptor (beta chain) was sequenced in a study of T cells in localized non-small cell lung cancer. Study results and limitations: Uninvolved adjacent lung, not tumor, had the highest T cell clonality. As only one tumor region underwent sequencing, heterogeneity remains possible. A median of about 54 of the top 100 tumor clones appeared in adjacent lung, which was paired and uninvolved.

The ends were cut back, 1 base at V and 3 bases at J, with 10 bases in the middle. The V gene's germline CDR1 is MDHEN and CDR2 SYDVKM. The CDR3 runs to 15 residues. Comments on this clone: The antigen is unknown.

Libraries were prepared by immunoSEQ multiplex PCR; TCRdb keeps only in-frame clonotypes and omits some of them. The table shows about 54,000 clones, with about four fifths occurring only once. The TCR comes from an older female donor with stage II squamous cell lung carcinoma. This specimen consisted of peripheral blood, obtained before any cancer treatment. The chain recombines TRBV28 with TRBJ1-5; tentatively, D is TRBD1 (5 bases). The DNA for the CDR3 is TGTGCCAGCAGTTTATTCCAGGGCTCCAATCAGCCCCAGCATTTT. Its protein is CASSLFQGSNQPQHF.